The clone carrying this T cell receptor (beta chain) was counted only a few times. Its antigen is not identified. CDR3 length: 16 residues. Per germline, CDR1 SGHRS and CDR2 YFSETQ. J lost 5 bases, V lost 4 bases, and 11 bases had no gene match. TCRdb reanalysed the 5' RACE reads using MiXCR and keeps one entry per CDR3 protein. The sample holds around 80,000 distinct CDR3 sequences, 9.5% to 15% seen once. This sample stems from a study of T-cell memory formation after mild COVID-19. Notes on the study in general: Some SARS-CoV-2-responding clones were already detected in memory before infection.

The rearrangement links TRBV5-1 to TRBJ1-1, with TRBD1 identical over 10 bases. Sequenced: PBMCs or a T cell subset sorted from them (not recorded which). The TCR sequence derives from a man aged 18 to 30 who had mild COVID-19 (a few samples of this study predate the infection). Cell type and time point are not known. The CDR3 region is CASSDPTGGRETEAFF. The CDR3, as DNA: TGCGCCAGCAGCGATCCGACAGGGGGCAGGGAGACTGAAGCTTTCTTT.